One sample yielded the 4 T cell receptor beta chains listed below, sequenced in a study of blood T cell repertoires in COVID-19. The method was immunoSEQ multiplex PCR; TCRdb's version includes in-frame clones alone and lacks a portion of them. The sample has under 200,000 clones; around 81% are singletons. The sample consisted of peripheral blood. These receptors came from a man in his sixties with COVID-19, enrolled during active disease.

The chain recombines TRBV10-2 with TRBJ2-3; no firm D call. The CDR3 consists of 13 residues. Germline lookup yields CDR1 WSHSY and CDR2 SAAADI. The V end lost 3 bases, the J end lost 6 bases, and 10 bases lay between the germline ends. Here the CDR3 reads CASSESTGDTQYF. In DNA, the CDR3 is TGCGCCAGCAGTGAATCTACCGGGGATACGCAGTATTTT.

This clone occurred a few times. J is TRBJ1-2 and V is TRBV4-2, with 8 bases lining up with TRBD1. The CDR3 has 15 residues. V lost 4 bases, J lost 2 bases, and 6 bases stayed unmatched. The germline gives CDR1 LGHNA, CDR2 YNFKEQ. This CDR3 is CASSRKTGVNYGYTF. CDR3 DNA sequence: TGTGCCAGCAGCCGAAAGACAGGGGTAAACTATGGCTACACCTTC.

The chain uses TRBV11-2 and TRBJ2-7, with D possibly being TRBD2 (5 bases). V was cut by 6 bases and J by 4 bases, with 7 bases left in between. Germline CDR1 reads SGHAT; CDR2 reads FQNNGV. CDR3 length equals 11 residues. Written as DNA, the CDR3 is TGTGCCAGCAGTAGACTATACGAGCAGTACTTC. This gives the protein CASSRLYEQYF.

The J gene is TRBJ1-3, the V gene TRBV4-1; D gene ambiguous. CDR1 and CDR2 (germline): MGHRA, YSYEKL. The CDR3 spans 15 residues. V gave up 1 base and J gave up 0 bases, with 7 bases separating them. The CDR3 DNA is TGCGCCAGCAGCCAAGTTGGGAGCTCTGGAAACACCATATATTTT. Amino acid sequence: CASSQVGSSGNTIYF.